The 21 T cell receptor beta chains in this list originate from one sample, sequenced in a study of T cells in Graves' hyperthyroidism and ophthalmopathy. Template material for amplifying TCR beta CDR3 regions consisted of RNA transcripts. The study used the HTBI primer set for a first-round RT-PCR of the TCR CDR3. TCRdb used MiXCR to reprocess the multiplex PCR reads, holding one entry per CDR3 protein. The repertoire consists of approximately 560,000 distinct CDR3 sequences, with around 45% occurring once and the leading ten covering approximately 8.2%. Sequencing used peripheral blood or thyroid tissue (not recorded which). These receptors came from a woman aged 18-29 years with Graves' hyperthyroidism.

The V call is TRBV5-1, the J call TRBJ2-7, with 7 bases matching TRBD1. The CDR3 is 15 amino acids. Losses at the gene ends were 4 bases for V and 2 bases for J; bases not matched to a gene: 9. CDR1 SGHRS and CDR2 YFSETQ come from the germline V gene. The CDR3 DNA is TGCGCCAGCAGCCCCGGGACAGAGGGCACCTACGAGCAGTACTTC. This sequence encodes CASSPGTEGTYEQYF.

Worth noting for this clonotype: This may come from a read error, since a much larger clone is one base off. The chain joins TRBV6-2 or TRBV6-3 to TRBJ1-1; D perhaps matches TRBD1 (6 bases). The V gene's germline CDR1 is MNHEY and CDR2 SVGEGT. The CDR3 runs to 15 residues. This CDR3 reads CAISYSPGEGTEAFF. Here the CDR3 DNA reads TGTGCCATCAGTTACTCTCCAGGGGAGGGCACTGAAGCTTTCTTT.

This clonotype appeared a few times. CDR3 sequence: CASSQTSRETQYF. CDR3 nucleotide sequence: TGTGCCAGCTCACAGACAAGCCGAGAGACCCAGTACTTC. The genes are TRBV7-2 and TRBJ2-5; D ambiguous. Germline V gene data show CDR1 as SGHTA and CDR2 as FQGNSA. This CDR3 has 13 residues. The V end lost 8 bases, the J end lost 4 bases, and 14 bases lay between the germline ends.

The rearrangement links TRBV25-1 to TRBJ1-6, with no clear D. The CDR3 contains 13 residues. V shed 4 bases and J shed 13 bases, with 14 bases lying between them. CDR1 MGHDK and CDR2 SYGVNS come from the germline V gene. In DNA, the CDR3 is TGTGCCAGCAGTGTCGGACCGAGGGTCCCCCTCCACTTT. This sequence encodes CASSVGPRVPLHF.

The rearrangement links TRBV2 to TRBJ1-2, with D perhaps matching TRBD1 (5 bases). This CDR3 spans 15 amino acids. Germline V gene lookup returns CDR1 SNHLY and CDR2 FYNNEI. Trimming stripped 6 bases from V and 4 bases from J, with 18 bases between. CDR3 in amino acids: CASSLTWDGFYGYTF. CDR3 DNA sequence: TGTGCCAGCAGCTTAACCTGGGACGGCTTCTATGGCTACACCTTC. The full variable domain, rest sourced from reference TRBV2 and TRBJ1-2, is EPEVTQTPSHQVTQMGQEVILRCVPISNHLYFYWYRQILGQKVEFLVSFYNNEISEKSEIFDDQFSVERPDGSNFTLKIRSTKLEDSAMYFCASSLTWDGFYGYTFGSGTRLTVV.

J is TRBJ2-3 and V is TRBV4-2; 8 nucleotides align to TRBD2. After removal of 0 bases from V and 4 bases from J, the junction contained 6 bases not matched to a gene. The germline V gene has CDR1 LGHNA and CDR2 YNFKEQ. The CDR3 runs 16 residues. DNA of the CDR3: TGTGCCAGCAGCCAAGACGGTAGCGGGAACTCAGATACGCAGTATTTT. Its translation: CASSQDGSGNSDTQYF.

This clonotype was picked up many times. The V and J genes are TRBV2 and TRBJ1-1; D unresolved. Germline CDR1 SNHLY, CDR2 FYNNEI. CDR3 length: 13 amino acids. Trimming shortened V by 4 bases and J by 2 bases, and 8 bases separated the two germline ends. CDR3 residues: CASSVSTNTEAFF. DNA for the CDR3: TGTGCCAGCAGTGTTTCCACTAACACTGAAGCTTTCTTT.

V usage is TRBV7-8 and J usage is TRBJ2-7, with 10 bases matching TRBD2. CDR3 size: 16 residues. Germline CDR1 is SGHVS and CDR2 is FQNEAQ. V lost 5 bases and J lost 5; bases outside the gene matches: 12. As DNA, the CDR3 is TGTGCCAGCAGCCAGAGAGTACTAGCGGGATACAACGAGCAGTACTTC. Translation: CASSQRVLAGYNEQYF.

The table lists this clonotype with many counts. V is TRBV7-2 and J is TRBJ2-7, with 13 bases fitting TRBD2. The junction had 0 bases not matched to a gene; V was cut back by 4 bases and J by 6 bases. CDR1 and CDR2 from the germline V gene are SGHTA and FQGNSA. The CDR3 spans 13 residues. CDR3 sequence: CASSWTSGSEQYF. Written as DNA, the CDR3 is TGTGCCAGCAGCTGGACTAGCGGGAGCGAGCAGTACTTC.

In this sample, this clonotype turned up many times. The J gene is TRBJ1-2, the V gene TRBV19; 8 nucleotides line up with TRBD1. Looked up from germline, CDR1 is LNHDA and CDR2 is SQIVND (reference sequence). This CDR3 has 13 amino acids. V lost 9 bases and J lost 4; bases outside the gene matches: 7. The DNA for the CDR3 is TGTGCCAGCAGCGCTGGACAGGGCTATGGCTACACCTTC. Encoded protein: CASSAGQGYGYTF. The entire variable domain, with the rest obtained from reference TRBV19 and TRBJ1-2, is as follows: DGGITQSPKYLFRKEGQNVTLSCEQNLNHDAMYWYRQDPGQGLRLIYYSQIVNDFQKGDIAEGYSVSREKKESFPLTVTSAQKNPTAFYLCASSAGQGYGYTFGSGTRLTVV.

This chain uses TRBV20-1 with TRBJ2-7; 11 positions agree with TRBD2. The germline V gene encodes CDR1 DFQATT and CDR2 SNEGSKA (reference sequence). The trim removed 5 bases at V and 2 bases at J, leaving 5 bases unmatched. There are 14 residues in the CDR3. CDR3 protein: CSAPLAGGTYEQYF. DNA for the CDR3: TGCAGTGCTCCCCTAGCGGGAGGTACCTACGAGCAGTACTTC.

This chain links TRBV19 with TRBJ2-2; unclear D gene. The V gene lost 3 bases and the J gene lost 4 bases, with 6 bases spanning the gap. Germline-derived CDR1 and CDR2 are LNHDA and SQIVND (reference sequence). The CDR3 extends over 13 amino acids. DNA for the CDR3: TGTGCCAGTAGTATTTTGTCCACCGGGGAGCTGTTTTTT. Protein product: CASSILSTGELFF.

This chain joins TRBV20-1 and TRBJ2-7, with 11 bases aligning to TRBD2. Germline-derived CDR1 and CDR2 are DFQATT and SNEGSKA (reference sequence). Trimming removed 5 bases from V and 2 bases from J; junction bases left unmatched: 14. This CDR3 has 17 residues. In DNA form, the CDR3 reads TGCAGTGCTGCACCGACTAGCGGGAACTGGGTACCCTACGAGCAGTACTTC. Its translation: CSAAPTSGNWVPYEQYF.

This clonotype was detected a few times. This chain connects TRBV2 to TRBJ1-3; D not certain. CDR3 length: 13 residues. V lost 6 bases, J lost 0 bases, and 6 bases lay in between. Germline values: CDR1 SNHLY, CDR2 FYNNEI. The CDR3 region has the DNA TGTGCCAGCAGGGCCTACTCTGGAAACACCATATATTTT. It translates to CASRAYSGNTIYF. The full variable domain, rest sourced from reference TRBV2 and TRBJ1-3, is EPEVTQTPSHQVTQMGQEVILRCVPISNHLYFYWYRQILGQKVEFLVSFYNNEISEKSEIFDDQFSVERPDGSNFTLKIRSTKLEDSAMYFCASRAYSGNTIYFGEGSWLTVV.

V usage is TRBV7-6 and J usage is TRBJ1-2; 9 bases agree with TRBD1. This CDR3 has 17 amino acids. Germline CDR1 SGHVS, CDR2 FNYEAQ. V shed 0 bases, J shed 6 bases, and the junction held 11 bases outside the gene matches. CDR3 amino acids: CASSLARNWDRADGYTF. The CDR3 DNA is TGTGCCAGCAGCTTAGCCCGAAATTGGGACAGGGCGGATGGCTACACCTTC.

In regard to this clonotype: One junction end does not reproduce the germline sequence, and a read error may be involved. V gene TRBV10-2 combines with J gene TRBJ1-6; D not resolved. The CDR3 sequence is 12 residues long. Germline CDR1 reads WSHSY; CDR2 reads SAAADI. CDR3 sequence (DNA): TGCGCCAGCAGAGAATCGGGATCTCCGGGGTACTTT. Its translation is CASRESGSPGYF.

The rearrangement links TRBV6-1 to TRBJ2-2, with TRBD1 matching over 7 bases. The V and J ends lost 5 bases and 1 base, in that order; junction bases with no gene match: 4. Germline CDR1 MNHNS, CDR2 SASEGT. The CDR3 has 15 residues. CDR3 in amino acids: CASSIDRENTGELFF. In DNA form, the CDR3 reads TGTGCCAGCAGTATTGACAGGGAGAACACCGGGGAGCTGTTTTTT.

CDR3 coding DNA: TGTGCCAGCAGCTTAGGGACTAGCGGGGGCCAAGAGACCCAGTACTTC. Translation: CASSLGTSGGQETQYF. The V gene is TRBV7-6, the J gene TRBJ2-5; TRBD2 matches at 13 bases. CDR1 SGHVS and CDR2 FNYEAQ come from the germline V gene. After removal of 1 base from V and 1 base from J, the junction contained 0 bases not matched to a gene. The CDR3 is made up of 16 amino acids.

The rearrangement uses TRBV7-3 and TRBJ2-2; D gene ambiguous. The germline V gene has CDR1 SGHTA and CDR2 FQGTGA. Trimming left V 6 bases short and J 5 bases short, with 13 bases between. CDR3 size: 14 residues. The CDR3 DNA sequence: TGTGCCAGCAGTTACTCCTTGCCGACCGGGGAGCTGTTTTTT. Its protein product is CASSYSLPTGELFF.

This clonotype showed up just a few times. The chain carries TRBV24-1 and TRBJ2-3; D is undetermined. Germline V gene sequence: CDR1 KGHDR, CDR2 SFDVKD. This CDR3 is 13 amino acids long. Trimming shortened V by 1 base and J by 10 bases, and 11 bases separated the two germline ends. The CDR3 DNA follows: TGTGCCACCAGTGATTTCGACTCTGATGCGCAGTATTTT. Residues: CATSDFDSDAQYF.

The chain uses TRBV7-2 and TRBJ1-2; 8 positions match TRBD1. The trim removed 5 bases at V and 6 bases at J, leaving 11 bases unmatched. CDR1 SGHTA and CDR2 FQGNSA come from the germline V gene. This CDR3 has 15 amino acids. This chain's CDR3 is CASSMDRAASDGYTF. DNA for the CDR3: TGTGCCAGCAGCATGGACAGGGCAGCTTCGGATGGCTACACCTTC.